A single TCR beta chain is shown here with its context. Its antigen is undetermined. This specimen comes from a study of cytomegalovirus exposure and HLA in healthy donors. Study information: The 90 to 150 validation repertoires, a later analysis reported, used the same platform as the 550 to 800 first-cohort repertoires.

This CDR3 is 13 amino acids long. CDR1 is SGHTA, CDR2 FQGTGA, per germline. V was clipped by 4 bases and J by 1 base, with 6 bases between them. The study's findings and limits: The listing of roughly 160 TCR beta chains classed them as cytomegalovirus-associated. Generally TCR sequences proved uncommon, though certain public TCRs appeared in numerous donors. That first-cohort TCR clusters tended to co-occur in the roughly 130 validation repertoires was found in a later analysis.

Profiling relied on immunoSEQ multiplex PCR, and the TCRdb table lists in-frame clones only, not all of them. Among roughly 48,000 clones listed, around 90% were seen once. The rearrangement uses TRBV7-3 and TRBJ2-3, with D unclear. The clonotype comes from a woman under 40 in good health and CMV-seronegative. The sequenced material came from PBMCs. CDR3 DNA: TGTGCCAGCAGCTACCAGGGCACAGATACGCAGTATTTT. This gives the protein CASSYQGTDTQYF.